This T cell receptor beta chain was obtained from a study of beta chain features in type 1 diabetes. This CDR3 has 14 residues. The germline V and J ends were trimmed by 4 bases and 0 bases, with 7 bases remaining between them. CDR1 is MNHNY, CDR2 SVGAGI, per germline (reference sequence). Sequencing targeted expressed TCRB transcripts, as all isolated RNA had been reverse transcribed. Assay: immunoSEQ multiplex PCR; the TCRdb copy retains only in-frame clones and omits some. The table includes approximately 360,000 clones, over 10% detected once. General study results and limits: Type 1 diabetes patients had TCRB CDR3s that were shorter (moderately but significantly so) in all four CD4+ subsets. The question left open here concerned HLA type influencing TCRB rearrangement.

Comment on this clone: What it binds is not known.

J is TRBJ1-5 and V is TRBV6-6, with unresolved D. Sequencing was carried out using naive CD4+ T cells from blood. The clonotype was recovered from a woman aged 18-29 years with type 1 diabetes. The CDR3 reads CASSFSNSNQPQHF. In nucleotides, the CDR3 is TGTGCCAGCAGTTTTTCTAATAGCAATCAGCCCCAGCATTTT.